Below, one TCR beta chain is given with its context. The method was immunoSEQ multiplex PCR; TCRdb's version includes in-frame clones alone and lacks a portion of them. Of approximately 200,000 clones in the sample, about four fifths are singletons; the top ten hold around 11%. Assignments of participants to cohorts depended upon their own reported clinical history. These data belong to a study of blood T cell repertoires in COVID-19. Trimming removed 2 bases at V and 4 bases at J, with 11 bases between. Germline V gene sequence: CDR1 MNHEY, CDR2 SVGAGI. This CDR3 region has 14 residues. This sequence joins TRBV6-5 and TRBJ1-1; no firm D call. The source of this sequence is a man aged 40-49 years who had recovered from COVID-19. Sequencing used PBMCs or T cells enriched from blood (not recorded which). CDR3 nucleotides: TGTGCCAGCAGTTACAGGGCGGGGAGCACTGAAGCTTTCTTT. Protein sequence: CASSYRAGSTEAFF.